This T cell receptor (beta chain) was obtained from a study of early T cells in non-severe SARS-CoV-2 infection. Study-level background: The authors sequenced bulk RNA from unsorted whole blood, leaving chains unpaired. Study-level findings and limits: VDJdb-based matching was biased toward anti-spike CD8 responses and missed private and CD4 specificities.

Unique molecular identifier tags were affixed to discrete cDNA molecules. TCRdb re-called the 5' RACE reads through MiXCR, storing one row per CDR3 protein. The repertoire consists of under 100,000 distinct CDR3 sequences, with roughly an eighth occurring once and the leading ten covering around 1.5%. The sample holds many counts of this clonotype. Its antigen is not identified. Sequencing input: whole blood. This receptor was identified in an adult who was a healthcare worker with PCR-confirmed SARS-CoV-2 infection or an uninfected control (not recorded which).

This CDR3 is CAISDSLDTQYF. The CDR3 coding sequence is TGTGCCATCAGTGACTCTCTCGATACGCAGTATTTT. This sequence joins TRBV10-3 and TRBJ2-3, with D unclear. V was pared by 3 bases and J by 6 bases, with 7 bases between. CDR1 is ENHRY and CDR2 is SYGVKD in the germline V gene. The CDR3 length is 12 residues.